Below, 29 T cell receptor beta chains from the same sample are listed, as sequenced in a study of shared clonotypes between healthy human individuals. Repertoires were generated with immunoSEQ multiplex PCR, while TCRdb's copy carries only in-frame clones and drops some. This sample has 2 million to 2.5 million clones, with 90% to 95% found just once. Sequences were obtained from naive CD4+ T cells sorted from blood. As to subset: CD45RA+ positively selected. These receptor sequences come from a young man in good health.

The chain is built from TRBV7-2 and TRBJ2-1, with a possible D match to TRBD2 (6 bases). Germline V CDR1 and CDR2: SGHTA, FQGNSA. There are 15 residues in the CDR3. V was clipped by 6 bases and J by 10 bases, with 22 bases between them. The CDR3 protein is CASRQTELASIEQFF. As DNA, the CDR3 is TGTGCCAGCAGGCAGACAGAACTAGCTAGCATAGAGCAGTTCTTC. Together with reference TRBV7-2 and TRBJ2-1, the CDR3 gives the full variable domain: GAGVSQSPSNKVTEKGKDVELRCDPISGHTALYWYRQSLGQGLEFLIYFQGNSAPDKSGLPSDRFSAERTGGSVSTLTIQRTQQEDSAVYLCASRQTELASIEQFFGPGTRLTVL.

CDR3 sequence (DNA): TGTGCCAGCAGCCAATCCCGGGGAACCGAAGCTTTCTTT. Its translation: CASSQSRGTEAFF. This rearrangement joins TRBV7-9 to TRBJ1-1; unclear D gene. The CDR3 spans 13 residues. Between the trimmed V and J ends, which lost 5 bases and 8 bases, there was a span of 15 bases. The germline CDR1 and CDR2 sequences are SEHNR and FQNEAQ (reference sequence).

The rearrangement links TRBV12-5 to TRBJ1-5; D uncertain. Trimming cost V 6 bases and J 1 base, with 7 bases left between them. The CDR3 is 13 residues long. Germline CDR1 reads LGHNT; CDR2 reads FRNRAP. Here the CDR3 DNA reads TGTGCTAGTGGGCAGGTCAGCAATCAGCCCCAGCATTTT. Translating gives CASGQVSNQPQHF.

V usage is TRBV2 and J usage is TRBJ1-3, with 7 bases lining up with TRBD1. This CDR3 region has 12 residues. With 11 bases clipped from V and 2 bases from J, the junction kept 3 bases outside the gene matches. The germline CDR1 and CDR2 sequences are SNHLY and FYNNEI. CDR3 in amino acids: CAVQGPGNTIYF. The CDR3 region has the DNA TGTGCCGTACAGGGGCCTGGAAACACCATATATTTT.

The V and J genes are TRBV30 and TRBJ1-2, with 8 bases aligning to TRBD1. The length of the CDR3 is 14 residues. With V trimmed by 2 bases and J by 4 bases, 6 bases remained unmatched. Germline V gene lookup returns CDR1 GTSNPN and CDR2 SVGIG (reference sequence). The CDR3 loop is CAWSMDRVSYGYTF. In DNA, the CDR3 is TGTGCCTGGAGTATGGACAGGGTCTCCTATGGCTACACCTTC.

The chain joins TRBV5-6 to TRBJ1-4; no firm D call. Between the trimmed V and J ends, which lost 3 bases and 4 bases, there was a span of 7 bases. Germline V gene lookup returns CDR1 SGHDT and CDR2 YYEEEE. The length of the CDR3 is 13 residues. DNA of the CDR3: TGTGCCAGCAGCTACGGACTTAATGAAAAACTGTTTTTT. Translated, it gives CASSYGLNEKLFF.

The rearrangement uses TRBV6-5 and TRBJ1-6; D is possibly TRBD1 (5 bases). The CDR3 loop spans 15 amino acids. Trimming stripped 5 bases from V and 5 bases from J, with 13 bases between. The germline gives CDR1 MNHEY, CDR2 SVGAGI. The DNA of the CDR3 is TGTGCCAGCAGTCCACCCCGGGGGAATAATTCACCCCTCCACTTT. As protein: CASSPPRGNNSPLHF.

The chain combines TRBV5-1 with TRBJ2-3, with 10 positions matching TRBD2. Germline V lookup: CDR1 SGHRS, CDR2 YFSETQ. The CDR3 is 17 amino acids. Unmatched junction bases numbered 9, after V lost 1 base and J lost 4 bases. CDR3 in DNA: TGCGCCAGCAGCTTGCAGCCGAGACTAGCGGGTGCAGATACGCAGTATTTT. Its translation: CASSLQPRLAGADTQYF.

The chain couples TRBV2 to TRBJ2-6; weak D call: TRBD1 (6 bases). The CDR3 covers 13 residues. CDR1 SNHLY and CDR2 FYNNEI come from the germline V gene. V lost 9 bases and J lost 2, with 8 bases in between. In DNA form, the CDR3 reads TGTGCCAGACAGGGACCTGGGGCCAACGTCCTGACTTTC. Amino acid sequence: CARQGPGANVLTF. Variable domain in full (rest from reference TRBV2 and TRBJ2-6): EPEVTQTPSHQVTQMGQEVILRCVPISNHLYFYWYRQILGQKVEFLVSFYNNEISEKSEIFDDQFSVERPDGSNFTLKIRSTKLEDSAMYFCARQGPGANVLTFGAGSRLTVL.

The CDR3 protein is CASSRDRSGYTF. As DNA, the CDR3 is TGTGCCAGCAGTCGTGACAGGTCCGGCTACACCTTC. The gene calls are TRBV6-5 and TRBJ1-2; tentatively, D is TRBD1 (6 bases). CDR1 and CDR2 (germline): MNHEY, SVGAGI. Deletions cut 5 bases from V and 8 bases from J, with 12 bases between. This CDR3 spans 12 amino acids.

V usage is TRBV30 and J usage is TRBJ2-5, with D maybe TRBD1 (6 bases). Trimming cost V 3 bases and J 2 bases, with 16 bases left between them. Germline V gene data show CDR1 as GTSNPN and CDR2 as SVGIG (reference sequence). CDR3 size: 15 residues. CDR3 DNA: TGTGCCTGGAGGCCACGGCCAGGGGATCAAGAGACCCAGTACTTC. It is translated as CAWRPRPGDQETQYF. Based on the CDR3 plus reference TRBV30 and TRBJ2-5, the full variable domain is SQTIHQWPATLVQPVGSPLSLECTVEGTSNPNLYWYRQAAGRGLQLLFYSVGIGQISSEVPQNLSASRPQDRQFILSSKKLLLSDSGFYLCAWRPRPGDQETQYFGPGTRLLVL.

The chain is built from TRBV7-2 and TRBJ2-7; TRBD2 agrees at 8 bases. The V segment lost 0 bases and the J segment 6 bases; nucleotides outside the gene matches: 7. CDR3 length equals 15 residues. CDR1 and CDR2 (germline): SGHTA, FQGNSA. CDR3 residues: CASSLARLTSGEQYF. The DNA of the CDR3 is TGTGCCAGCAGCTTAGCCCGTCTTACTAGCGGCGAGCAGTACTTC.

CDR3 DNA sequence: TGTGCCAGCAGCTTAAAACGGGGAGTCGGCGAGCAGTACTTC. This sequence encodes CASSLKRGVGEQYF. The chain links TRBV7-2 to TRBJ2-7, with D possibly TRBD2 on 5 matching bases. CDR3 length: 14 residues. The germline V gene encodes CDR1 SGHTA and CDR2 FQGNSA. Between the trimmed V and J ends, which lost 2 bases and 6 bases, there was a span of 14 bases.

The chain is built from TRBV7-2 and TRBJ2-4, with TRBD2 matching 7 bases. This CDR3 region has 14 residues. Germline values: CDR1 SGHTA, CDR2 FQGNSA. With 5 bases clipped from V and 7 bases from J, the junction kept 8 bases outside the gene matches. CDR3 protein: CASSLAGAINIQYF. CDR3 bases: TGTGCCAGCAGCCTGGCGGGAGCAATCAACATTCAGTACTTC. Variable domain in full (rest from reference TRBV7-2 and TRBJ2-4): GAGVSQSPSNKVTEKGKDVELRCDPISGHTALYWYRQSLGQGLEFLIYFQGNSAPDKSGLPSDRFSAERTGGSVSTLTIQRTQQEDSAVYLCASSLAGAINIQYFGAGTRLSVL.

The V and J genes are TRBV6-6 and TRBJ1-4, with TRBD1 matching 7 bases. The CDR3 length is 15 residues. Losses at the gene ends were 6 bases for V and 7 bases for J; bases not matched to a gene: 11. Germline V gene sequence: CDR1 MNHNY, CDR2 SVGAGI (reference sequence). CDR3 bases: TGTGCCAGCAGGAACTACGACAGGGAGGCTGAAAAACTGTTTTTT. Protein product: CASRNYDREAEKLFF.

This clone has a single count. This rearrangement joins TRBV11-2 to TRBJ2-2; 7 positions match TRBD2. Germline V gives CDR1 SGHAT, CDR2 FQNNGV. The length of the CDR3 is 16 residues. V shed 3 bases and J 3 bases; nucleotides not matched to a gene: 7. The CDR3 spells CASSLQVLADTGELFF. The DNA for the CDR3 is TGTGCCAGCAGCTTGCAGGTCCTAGCGGACACCGGGGAGCTGTTTTTT.

The chain joins TRBV10-3 to TRBJ1-2; D is possibly TRBD1 (5 bases). Germline V gene sequence: CDR1 ENHRY, CDR2 SYGVKD. Trimming left V 6 bases short and J 4 bases short, with 12 bases between. The CDR3 is 13 amino acids. CDR3 DNA: TGTGCCATCAGCCCGGGGACGAGCTATGGCTACACCTTC. It specifies CAISPGTSYGYTF.

The chain is built from TRBV4-1 and TRBJ2-3; 10 bases are shared with TRBD2. The germline CDR1 and CDR2 sequences are MGHRA and YSYEKL. The CDR3 contains 18 residues. V shed 0 bases and J 7 bases; nucleotides not matched to a gene: 13. CDR3: CASSQDLSYLAGEHTQYF. The CDR3 bases are TGCGCCAGCAGCCAAGACCTCTCATACCTAGCGGGGGAGCATACGCAGTATTTT.

The chain joins TRBV6-1 to TRBJ1-5; D possibly corresponds to TRBD1 (5 bases). Germline values: CDR1 MNHNS, CDR2 SASEGT. This CDR3 region has 17 residues. Trimming left V 4 bases short and J 0 bases short, with 16 bases between. CDR3 residues: CASSGMQGGNSNQPQHF. The CDR3 nucleotides are TGTGCCAGCAGTGGGATGCAGGGCGGTAATAGCAATCAGCCCCAGCATTTT.

About this clone itself: A much larger clone lies a single base off, so this may be a read error. The chain has TRBV29-1 and TRBJ2-5; D might be TRBD1 (5 bases). CDR1 and CDR2 (germline): SQVTM, ANQGSEA. Trimming removed 6 bases from V and 5 bases from J, with 13 bases in between. The CDR3 loop spans 12 amino acids. CDR3 amino acids: CSVGRDRETQYF. The DNA for the CDR3 is TGCAGCGTGGGCAGGGATCGGGAGACCCAGTACTTC.

This chain uses TRBV30 with TRBJ1-1, with D perhaps TRBD1 (6 bases). CDR3 size: 14 residues. Germline CDR1 is GTSNPN and CDR2 is SVGIG (reference sequence). V lost 0 bases, J lost 3 bases, and 11 bases lay in between. CDR3 sequence: CAWSVGQGHTEAFF. The CDR3 DNA sequence: TGTGCCTGGAGTGTAGGGCAGGGGCACACTGAAGCTTTCTTT.

This rearrangement joins TRBV5-1 to TRBJ2-5, with 11 bases matching TRBD2. The CDR3 consists of 17 residues. J lost 0 bases, V lost 4 bases, and 8 bases had no gene match. Germline CDR1 is SGHRS and CDR2 is YFSETQ. CDR3 DNA sequence: TGCGCCAGCAGCCTCGGACTAGCGGGCTCGTACCAAGAGACCCAGTACTTC. Its protein product is CASSLGLAGSYQETQYF.

This clone appeared once. The chain is built from TRBV2 and TRBJ2-7; a possible D gene is TRBD2 (5 bases). The CDR3 is made up of 14 amino acids. CDR1 is SNHLY and CDR2 is FYNNEI in the germline V gene. Trimming left V 1 base short and J 6 bases short, with 13 bases between. The CDR3 sequence: CASSEGTGRSEQYF. The CDR3 DNA follows: TGTGCCAGCAGTGAAGGAACGGGAAGGAGCGAGCAGTACTTC.

V and J are TRBV12-5 and TRBJ2-3; D not certain. The CDR3 sequence is 13 residues long. Trimming removed 7 bases at V and 1 base at J, with 9 bases between. Per the germline V gene, CDR1 is LGHNT and CDR2 is FRNRAP. CDR3 amino acids: CASAASGTDTQYF. The CDR3 DNA reads as TGTGCTAGTGCCGCCTCTGGCACAGATACGCAGTATTTT. Drawing the rest from reference TRBV12-5 and TRBJ2-3, the complete variable domain is DARVTQTPRHKVTEMGQEVTMRCQPILGHNTVFWYRQTMMQGLELLAYFRNRAPLDDSGMPKDRFSAEMPDATLATLKIQPSEPRDSAVYFCASAASGTDTQYFGPGTRLTVL.

This chain joins TRBV15 and TRBJ1-2; 12 positions agree with TRBD1. Trimming removed 1 base from V and 1 base from J; junction bases left unmatched: 4. Germline loops: CDR1 LNHNV, CDR2 YYDKDF (reference sequence). The length of the CDR3 is 17 residues. The CDR3 protein is CATSRGDRGRVNYGYTF. CDR3 bases: TGTGCCACCAGCAGAGGGGACAGGGGGCGCGTTAACTATGGCTACACCTTC. The full variable domain, with the rest looked up from reference TRBV15 and TRBJ1-2, is DAMVIQNPRYQVTQFGKPVTLSCSQTLNHNVMYWYQQKSSQAPKLLFHYYDKDFNNEADTPDNFQSRRPNTSFCFLDIRSPGLGDTAMYLCATSRGDRGRVNYGYTFGSGTRLTVV.

The chain's CDR3 is CASRRQGWESPLHF. CDR3 DNA: TGTGCCAGCAGAAGACAGGGGTGGGAATCACCCCTCCACTTT. The chain joins TRBV27 to TRBJ1-6; 8 bases align to TRBD1. The CDR3 runs to 14 residues. With V trimmed by 6 bases and J by 10 bases, 8 bases remained unmatched. Germline V gene data show CDR1 as MNHEY and CDR2 as SMNVEV (reference sequence).

The chain is built from TRBV15 and TRBJ2-1, with 8 bases that match TRBD1. Germline V lookup: CDR1 LNHNV, CDR2 YYDKDF (reference sequence). This CDR3 spans 15 amino acids. V trimming: 6 bases; J trimming: 3 bases; junction bases outside the gene matches: 7. CDR3 residues: CATRKGTGGYNEQFF. CDR3 sequence (DNA): TGTGCCACCAGAAAAGGCACAGGGGGCTACAATGAGCAGTTCTTC. The whole variable domain, filled in from reference TRBV15 and TRBJ2-1, reads DAMVIQNPRYQVTQFGKPVTLSCSQTLNHNVMYWYQQKSSQAPKLLFHYYDKDFNNEADTPDNFQSRRPNTSFCFLDIRSPGLGDTAMYLCATRKGTGGYNEQFFGPGTRLTVL.

The gene calls are TRBV5-6 and TRBJ1-5; 8 bases align to TRBD1. Germline V gives CDR1 SGHDT, CDR2 YYEEEE. Trimming cost V 3 bases and J 5 bases; bases outside gene matches: 7. The CDR3 is made up of 15 amino acids. Here the CDR3 DNA reads TGTGCCAGCAGCTCCAACAGGGGGGGTCATCAGCCCCAGCATTTT. Its protein product is CASSSNRGGHQPQHF. Variable domain in full (rest from reference TRBV5-6 and TRBJ1-5): DAGVTQSPTHLIKTRGQQVTLRCSPKSGHDTVSWYQQALGQGPQFIFQYYEEEERQRGNFPDRFSGHQFPNYSSELNVNALLLGDSALYLCASSSNRGGHQPQHFGDGTRLSIL.

The chain uses TRBV2 and TRBJ2-2, with TRBD1 identical over 8 bases. The CDR3 runs to 17 residues. J was trimmed by 1 base and V by 1 base; bases with no gene match: 5. CDR1 SNHLY and CDR2 FYNNEI come from the germline V gene. CDR3 amino acids: CASSEVIGQGNTGELFF. In nucleotides, the CDR3 is TGTGCCAGCAGTGAAGTTATTGGACAGGGGAACACCGGGGAGCTGTTTTTT.